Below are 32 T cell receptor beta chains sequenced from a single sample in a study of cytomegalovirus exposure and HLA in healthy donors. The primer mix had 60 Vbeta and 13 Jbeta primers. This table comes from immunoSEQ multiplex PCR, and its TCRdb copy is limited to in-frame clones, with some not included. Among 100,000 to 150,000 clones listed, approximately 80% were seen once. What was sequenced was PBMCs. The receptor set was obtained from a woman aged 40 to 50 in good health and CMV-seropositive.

The CDR3 loop is CASRGQGTTGELFF. Written as DNA, the CDR3 is TGCGCCAGCAGGGGACAGGGGACCACCGGGGAGCTGTTTTTT. The rearrangement uses TRBV10-1 and TRBJ2-2, with 10 nucleotides matching TRBD1. Germline CDR1 is WNHNN and CDR2 is SYGVQD (reference sequence). V lost 6 bases and J lost 4; bases outside the gene matches: 2. The CDR3 is 14 amino acids.

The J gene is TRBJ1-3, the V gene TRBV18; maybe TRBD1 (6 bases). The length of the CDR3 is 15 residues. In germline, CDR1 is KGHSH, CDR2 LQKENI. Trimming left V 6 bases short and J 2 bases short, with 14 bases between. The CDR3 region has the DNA TGTGCCAGCTCCCCCGGGACACTAACTGGAAACACCATATATTTT. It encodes CASSPGTLTGNTIYF. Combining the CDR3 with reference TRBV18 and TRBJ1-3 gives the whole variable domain NAGVMQNPRHLVRRRGQEARLRCSPMKGHSHVYWYRQLPEEGLKFMVYLQKENIIDESGMPKERFSAEFPKEGPSILRIQQVVRGDSAAYFCASSPGTLTGNTIYFGEGSWLTVV.

The CDR3 sequence: CASRAGPNTGELFF. The CDR3 DNA reads as TGTGCCAGCAGAGCGGGGCCGAACACCGGGGAGCTGTTTTTT. The rearrangement uses TRBV5-8 and TRBJ2-2; 7 bases are shared with TRBD2. CDR3 length: 14 residues. V trimming: 5 bases; J trimming: 0 bases; junction bases outside the gene matches: 1. Germline CDR1 SGHTS, CDR2 YDEGEE.

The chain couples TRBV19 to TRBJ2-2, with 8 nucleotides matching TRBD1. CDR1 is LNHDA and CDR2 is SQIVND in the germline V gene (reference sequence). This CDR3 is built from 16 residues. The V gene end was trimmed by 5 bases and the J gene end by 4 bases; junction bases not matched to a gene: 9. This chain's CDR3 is CASSWGQASTTGELFF. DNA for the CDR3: TGTGCCAGTAGTTGGGGACAGGCCAGTACCACCGGGGAGCTGTTTTTT.

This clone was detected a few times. The CDR3 DNA reads TGTGCCAGCAGCCGGGACAGGGGCCTCTCCTACGAGCAGTACTTC. It is translated as CASSRDRGLSYEQYF. The chain carries TRBV4-2 and TRBJ2-7; 10 bases line up with TRBD1. This CDR3 contains 15 residues. CDR1 and CDR2 (germline): LGHNA, YNFKEQ. Germline trimming cut 4 bases from V and 0 bases from J; bases unmatched to any gene: 3.

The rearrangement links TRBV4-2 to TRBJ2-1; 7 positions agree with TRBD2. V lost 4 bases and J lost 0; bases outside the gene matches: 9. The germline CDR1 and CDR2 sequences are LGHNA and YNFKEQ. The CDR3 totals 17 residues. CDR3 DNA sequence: TGTGCCAGCAGCCCAACTACTAGCGCGAGCTCCTACAATGAGCAGTTCTTC. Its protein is CASSPTTSASSYNEQFF.

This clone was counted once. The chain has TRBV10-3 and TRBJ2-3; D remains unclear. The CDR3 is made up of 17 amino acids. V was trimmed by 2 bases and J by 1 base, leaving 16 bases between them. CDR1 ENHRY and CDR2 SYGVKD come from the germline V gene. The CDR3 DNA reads TGTGCCATCAGTGAGAGAAAAAAACAACACCGCACAGATACGCAGTATTTT. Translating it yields CAISERKKQHRTDTQYF.

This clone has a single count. Written as DNA, the CDR3 is TGTGCCAGCTCAATGGCGGGACTAGCGGGAGATCCGGAGTACTTC. Encoded protein: CASSMAGLAGDPEYF. This chain uses TRBV18 with TRBJ2-7; 14 positions agree with TRBD2. This CDR3 is built from 15 residues. With 5 bases clipped from V and 11 bases from J, the junction kept 11 bases outside the gene matches. Germline CDR1 reads KGHSH; CDR2 reads LQKENI.

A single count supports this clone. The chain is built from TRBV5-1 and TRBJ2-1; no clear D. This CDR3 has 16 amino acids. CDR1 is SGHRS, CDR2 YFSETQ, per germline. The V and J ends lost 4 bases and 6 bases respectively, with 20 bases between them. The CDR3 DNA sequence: TGCGCCAGCAGCCCGATCAACCCTCGAAACGGCAATGAGCAGTTCTTC. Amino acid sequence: CASSPINPRNGNEQFF.

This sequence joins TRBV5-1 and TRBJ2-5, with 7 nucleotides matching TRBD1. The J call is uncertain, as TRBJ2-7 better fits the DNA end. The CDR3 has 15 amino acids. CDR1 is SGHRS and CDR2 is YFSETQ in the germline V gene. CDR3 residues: CASRNYRGETYEQYF. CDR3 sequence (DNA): TGCGCCAGCCGAAACTACAGGGGAGAGACCTACGAGCAGTACTTC.

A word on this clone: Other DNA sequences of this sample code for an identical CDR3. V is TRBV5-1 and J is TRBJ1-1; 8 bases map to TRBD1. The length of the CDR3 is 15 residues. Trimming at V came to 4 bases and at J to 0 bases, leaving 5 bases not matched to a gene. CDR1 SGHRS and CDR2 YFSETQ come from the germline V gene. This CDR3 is CASSPRQGMNTEAFF. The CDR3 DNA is TGCGCCAGCAGCCCGAGACAGGGGATGAACACTGAAGCTTTCTTT.

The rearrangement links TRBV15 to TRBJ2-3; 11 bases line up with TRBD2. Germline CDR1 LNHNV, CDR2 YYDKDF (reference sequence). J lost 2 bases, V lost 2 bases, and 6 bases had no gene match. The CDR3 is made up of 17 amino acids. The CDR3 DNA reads TGTGCCACCAGCAGACGACTAGCGGGATACAACACAGATACGCAGTATTTT. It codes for CATSRRLAGYNTDTQYF. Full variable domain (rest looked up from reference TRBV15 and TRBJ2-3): DAMVIQNPRYQVTQFGKPVTLSCSQTLNHNVMYWYQQKSSQAPKLLFHYYDKDFNNEADTPDNFQSRRPNTSFCFLDIRSPGLGDTAMYLCATSRRLAGYNTDTQYFGPGTRLTVL.

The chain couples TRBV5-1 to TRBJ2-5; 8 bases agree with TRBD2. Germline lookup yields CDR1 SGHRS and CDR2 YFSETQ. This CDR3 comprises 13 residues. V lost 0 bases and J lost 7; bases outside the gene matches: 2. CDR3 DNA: TGCGCCAGCAGCTTGGGTGCGGGGGGGACCCAGTACTTC. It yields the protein CASSLGAGGTQYF.

CDR3 residues: CASSHLRGSSPGGEQFF. As DNA, the CDR3 is TGTGCCAGCAGCCACCTTCGGGGATCCTCCCCCGGGGGTGAGCAGTTCTTC. V usage is TRBV4-2 and J usage is TRBJ2-1; tentatively, D is TRBD2 (6 bases). V was shortened by 3 bases and J by 9 bases, with 24 bases between the two germline ends. This CDR3 spans 17 amino acids. Germline V gene data show CDR1 as LGHNA and CDR2 as YNFKEQ.

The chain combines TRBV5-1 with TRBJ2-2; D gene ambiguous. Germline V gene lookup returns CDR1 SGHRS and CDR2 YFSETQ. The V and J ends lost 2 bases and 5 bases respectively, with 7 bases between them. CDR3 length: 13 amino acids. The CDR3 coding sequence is TGCGCCAGCAGCTTAAAACAAACCGGGGAGCTGTTTTTT. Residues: CASSLKQTGELFF.

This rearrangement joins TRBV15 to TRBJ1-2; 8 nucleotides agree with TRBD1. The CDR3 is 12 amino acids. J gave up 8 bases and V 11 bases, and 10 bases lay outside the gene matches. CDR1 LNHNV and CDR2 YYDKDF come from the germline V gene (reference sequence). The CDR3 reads CAASTGVEGYTF. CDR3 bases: TGTGCCGCTTCGACAGGGGTCGAGGGCTACACCTTC.

The DNA for the CDR3 is TGTGCCAGCACCCCTGAGGGAGGAGGGACCGACGAGCAGTACTTC. Protein product: CASTPEGGGTDEQYF. The chain employs TRBV6-1 and TRBJ2-7; the D gene is possibly TRBD2 (6 bases). Trimming removed 7 bases at V and 5 bases at J, with 21 bases between. The CDR3 sequence is 15 residues long. Germline V CDR1 and CDR2: MNHNS, SASEGT.

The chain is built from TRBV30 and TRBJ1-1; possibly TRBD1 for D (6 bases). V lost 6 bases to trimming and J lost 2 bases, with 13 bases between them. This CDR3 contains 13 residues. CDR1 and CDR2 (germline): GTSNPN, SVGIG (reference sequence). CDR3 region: CACYGTTNTEAFF. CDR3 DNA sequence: TGTGCCTGTTACGGGACAACTAACACTGAAGCTTTCTTT.

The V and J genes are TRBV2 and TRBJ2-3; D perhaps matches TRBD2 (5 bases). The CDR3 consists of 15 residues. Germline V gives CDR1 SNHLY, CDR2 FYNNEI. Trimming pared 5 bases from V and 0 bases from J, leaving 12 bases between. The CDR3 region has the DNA TGTGCCAGCAGTAATCCAGCGGCCAGCACAGATACGCAGTATTTT. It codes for CASSNPAASTDTQYF. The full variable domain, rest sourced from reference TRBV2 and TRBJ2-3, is EPEVTQTPSHQVTQMGQEVILRCVPISNHLYFYWYRQILGQKVEFLVSFYNNEISEKSEIFDDQFSVERPDGSNFTLKIRSTKLEDSAMYFCASSNPAASTDTQYFGPGTRLTVL.

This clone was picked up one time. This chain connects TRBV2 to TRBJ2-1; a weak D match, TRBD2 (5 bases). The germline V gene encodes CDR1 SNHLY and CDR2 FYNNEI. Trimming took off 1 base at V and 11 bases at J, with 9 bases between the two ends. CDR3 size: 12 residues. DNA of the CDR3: TGTGCCAGCAGTGAAGGCGGGCGGAAGCAGTTCTTC. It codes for CASSEGGRKQFF.

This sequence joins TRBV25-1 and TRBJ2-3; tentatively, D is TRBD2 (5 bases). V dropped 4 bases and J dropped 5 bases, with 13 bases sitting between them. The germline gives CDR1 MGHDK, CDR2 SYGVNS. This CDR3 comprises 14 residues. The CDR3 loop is CASSAPGVVDTQYF. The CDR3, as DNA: TGTGCCAGCAGTGCACCCGGGGTCGTAGATACGCAGTATTTT.

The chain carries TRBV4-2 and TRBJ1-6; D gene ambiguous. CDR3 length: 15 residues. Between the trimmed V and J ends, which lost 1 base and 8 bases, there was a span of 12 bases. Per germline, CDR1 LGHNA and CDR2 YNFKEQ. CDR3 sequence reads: CASSQVSGTYSPLHF. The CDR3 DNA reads TGTGCCAGCAGCCAAGTATCGGGAACGTATTCACCCCTCCACTTT.

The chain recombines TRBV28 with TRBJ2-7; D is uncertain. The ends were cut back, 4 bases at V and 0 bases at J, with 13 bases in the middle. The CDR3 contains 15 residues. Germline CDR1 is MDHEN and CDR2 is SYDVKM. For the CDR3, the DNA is TGTGCCAGCAGTTACTCGCTTCTTCGCTCCTACGAGCAGTACTTC. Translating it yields CASSYSLLRSYEQYF.

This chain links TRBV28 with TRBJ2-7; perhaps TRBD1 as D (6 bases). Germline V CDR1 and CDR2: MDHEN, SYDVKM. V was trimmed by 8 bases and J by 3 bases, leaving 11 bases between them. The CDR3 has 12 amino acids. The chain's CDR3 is CASFDRFYEQYF. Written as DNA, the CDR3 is TGTGCCAGCTTCGACAGGTTCTACGAGCAGTACTTC.

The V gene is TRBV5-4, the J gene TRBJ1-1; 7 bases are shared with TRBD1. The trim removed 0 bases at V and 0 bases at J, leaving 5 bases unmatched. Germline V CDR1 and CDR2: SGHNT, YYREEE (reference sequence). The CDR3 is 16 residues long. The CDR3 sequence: CASSLAQTGVNTEAFF. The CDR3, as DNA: TGTGCCAGCAGCTTGGCCCAAACAGGGGTGAACACTGAAGCTTTCTTT.

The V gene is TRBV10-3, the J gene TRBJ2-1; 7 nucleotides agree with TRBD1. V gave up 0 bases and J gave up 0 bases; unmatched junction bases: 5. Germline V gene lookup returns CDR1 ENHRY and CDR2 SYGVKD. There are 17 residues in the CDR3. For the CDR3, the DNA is TGTGCCATCAGTGAGTCGCGAGAGGGGGCCTCCTACAATGAGCAGTTCTTC. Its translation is CAISESREGASYNEQFF.

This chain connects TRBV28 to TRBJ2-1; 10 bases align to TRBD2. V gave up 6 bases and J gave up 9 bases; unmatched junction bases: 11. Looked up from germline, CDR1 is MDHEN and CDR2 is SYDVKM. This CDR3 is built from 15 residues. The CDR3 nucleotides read TGTGCCAGCAGGTTGGGGCTAGCGGGAGTGAGTGAGCAGTTCTTC. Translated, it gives CASRLGLAGVSEQFF. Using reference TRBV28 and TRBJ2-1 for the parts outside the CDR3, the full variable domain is DVKVTQSSRYLVKRTGEKVFLECVQDMDHENMFWYRQDPGLGLRLIYFSYDVKMKEKGDIPEGYSVSREKKERFSLILESASTNQTSMYLCASRLGLAGVSEQFFGPGTRLTVL.

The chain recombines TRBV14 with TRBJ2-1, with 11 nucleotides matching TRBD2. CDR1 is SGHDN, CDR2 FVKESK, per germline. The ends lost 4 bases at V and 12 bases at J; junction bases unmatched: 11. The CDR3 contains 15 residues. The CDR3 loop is CASSPSGTSGTRQFF. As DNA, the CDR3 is TGTGCCAGCAGCCCCTCTGGGACTAGCGGCACTAGGCAGTTCTTC.

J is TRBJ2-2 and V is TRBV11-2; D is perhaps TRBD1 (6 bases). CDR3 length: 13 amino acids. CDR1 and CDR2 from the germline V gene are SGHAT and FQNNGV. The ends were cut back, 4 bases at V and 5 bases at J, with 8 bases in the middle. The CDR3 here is CASSSTGTGELFF. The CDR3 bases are TGTGCCAGCAGCTCTACAGGGACCGGGGAGCTGTTTTTT. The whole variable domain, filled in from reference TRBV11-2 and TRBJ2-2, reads EAGVAQSPRYKIIEKRQSVAFWCNPISGHATLYWYQQILGQGPKLLIQFQNNGVVDDSQLPKDRFSAERLKGVDSTLKIQPAKLEDSAVYLCASSSTGTGELFFGEGSRLTVL.

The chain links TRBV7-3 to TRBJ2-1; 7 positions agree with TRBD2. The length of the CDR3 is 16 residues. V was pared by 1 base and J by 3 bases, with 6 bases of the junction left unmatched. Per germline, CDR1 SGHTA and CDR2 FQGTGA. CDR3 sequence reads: CASSLSRRERYNEQFF. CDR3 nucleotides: TGTGCCAGCAGCTTAAGTCGGCGGGAGCGCTACAATGAGCAGTTCTTC.

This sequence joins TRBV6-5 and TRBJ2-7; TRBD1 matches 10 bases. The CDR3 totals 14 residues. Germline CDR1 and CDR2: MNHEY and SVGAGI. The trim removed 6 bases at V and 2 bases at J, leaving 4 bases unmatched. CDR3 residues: CASRQGQGAYEQYF. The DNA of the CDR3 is TGTGCCAGCAGACAAGGACAGGGGGCCTACGAGCAGTACTTC.

This CDR3 is CAWSVHRATDTQYF. The CDR3 region has the DNA TGTGCCTGGAGTGTACACAGGGCCACAGATACGCAGTATTTT. The chain joins TRBV30 to TRBJ2-3; a weak D match, TRBD1 (6 bases). The CDR3 covers 14 residues. Trimming left V 0 bases short and J 2 bases short, with 9 bases between. Germline loops: CDR1 GTSNPN, CDR2 SVGIG (reference sequence).